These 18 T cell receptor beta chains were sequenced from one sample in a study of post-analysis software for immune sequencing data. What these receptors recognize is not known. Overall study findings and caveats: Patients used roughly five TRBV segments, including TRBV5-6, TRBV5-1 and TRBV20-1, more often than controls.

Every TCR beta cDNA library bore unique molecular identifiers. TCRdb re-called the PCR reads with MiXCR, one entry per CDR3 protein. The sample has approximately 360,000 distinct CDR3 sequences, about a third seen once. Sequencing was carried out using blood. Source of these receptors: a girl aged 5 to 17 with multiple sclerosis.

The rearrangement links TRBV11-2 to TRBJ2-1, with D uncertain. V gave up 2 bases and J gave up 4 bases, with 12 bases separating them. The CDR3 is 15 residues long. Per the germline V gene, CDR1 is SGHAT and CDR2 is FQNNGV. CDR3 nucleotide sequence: TGTGCCAGCAGCTTAAGCTTCGGAGATTACAATGAGCAGTTCTTC. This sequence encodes CASSLSFGDYNEQFF.

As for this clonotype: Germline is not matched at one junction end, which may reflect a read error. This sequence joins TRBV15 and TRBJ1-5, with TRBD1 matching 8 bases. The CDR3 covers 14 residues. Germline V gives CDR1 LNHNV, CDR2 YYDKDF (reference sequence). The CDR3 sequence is CATRDREHNRPQHF. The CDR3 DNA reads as TGTGCCACCAGGGACAGGGAACACAATCGGCCCCAGCATTTT.

The DNA of the CDR3 is TGTGCCAGCAGCCAGCAGACAGGGCGGTACGAGCAGTACTTC. This encodes CASSQQTGRYEQYF. The chain recombines TRBV16 with TRBJ2-7; 7 bases map to TRBD1. CDR3 length: 14 amino acids. Per the germline V gene, CDR1 is KGHSY and CDR2 is FQNENV. V shed 3 bases, J shed 4 bases, and the junction held 6 bases outside the gene matches.

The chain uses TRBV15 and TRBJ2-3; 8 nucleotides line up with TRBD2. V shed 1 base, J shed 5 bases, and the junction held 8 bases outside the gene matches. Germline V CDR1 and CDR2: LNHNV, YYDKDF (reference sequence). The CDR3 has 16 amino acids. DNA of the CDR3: TGTGCCACCAGCAGAGGCCCCGGGGGGGCGGGAGATACGCAGTATTTT. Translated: CATSRGPGGAGDTQYF.

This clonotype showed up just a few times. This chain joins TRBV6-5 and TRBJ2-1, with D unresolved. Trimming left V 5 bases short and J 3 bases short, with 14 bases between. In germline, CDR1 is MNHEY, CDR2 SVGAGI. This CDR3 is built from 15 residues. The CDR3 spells CASSTPGDLYNEQFF. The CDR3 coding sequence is TGTGCCAGCAGTACCCCGGGCGACCTCTACAATGAGCAGTTCTTC.

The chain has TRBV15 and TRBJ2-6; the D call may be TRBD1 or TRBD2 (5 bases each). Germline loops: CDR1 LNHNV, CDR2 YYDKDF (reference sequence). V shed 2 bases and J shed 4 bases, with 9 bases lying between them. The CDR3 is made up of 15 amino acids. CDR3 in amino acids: CATSRTGHGANVLTF. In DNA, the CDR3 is TGTGCCACCAGCAGAACGGGGCACGGGGCCAACGTCCTGACTTTC. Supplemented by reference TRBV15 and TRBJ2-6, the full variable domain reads DAMVIQNPRYQVTQFGKPVTLSCSQTLNHNVMYWYQQKSSQAPKLLFHYYDKDFNNEADTPDNFQSRRPNTSFCFLDIRSPGLGDTAMYLCATSRTGHGANVLTFGAGSRLTVL.

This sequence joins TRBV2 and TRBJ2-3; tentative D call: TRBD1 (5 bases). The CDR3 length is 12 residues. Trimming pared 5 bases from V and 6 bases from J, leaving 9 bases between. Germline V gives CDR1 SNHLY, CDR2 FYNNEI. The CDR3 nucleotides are TGTGCCAGCAGTACCAGGGCGGATACGCAGTATTTT. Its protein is CASSTRADTQYF. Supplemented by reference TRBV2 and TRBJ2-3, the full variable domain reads EPEVTQTPSHQVTQMGQEVILRCVPISNHLYFYWYRQILGQKVEFLVSFYNNEISEKSEIFDDQFSVERPDGSNFTLKIRSTKLEDSAMYFCASSTRADTQYFGPGTRLTVL.

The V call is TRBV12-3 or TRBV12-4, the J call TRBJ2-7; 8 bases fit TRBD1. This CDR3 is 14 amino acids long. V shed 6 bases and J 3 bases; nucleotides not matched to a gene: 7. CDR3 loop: CASRRQGRGYEQYF. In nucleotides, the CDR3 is TGTGCCAGCAGAAGACAGGGGAGAGGCTACGAGCAGTACTTC.

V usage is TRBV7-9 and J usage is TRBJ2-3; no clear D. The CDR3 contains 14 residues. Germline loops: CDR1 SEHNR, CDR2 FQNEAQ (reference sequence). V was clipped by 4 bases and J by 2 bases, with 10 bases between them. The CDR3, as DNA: TGTGCCAGCAGCTACGGACGGATCACAGATACGCAGTATTTT. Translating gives CASSYGRITDTQYF.

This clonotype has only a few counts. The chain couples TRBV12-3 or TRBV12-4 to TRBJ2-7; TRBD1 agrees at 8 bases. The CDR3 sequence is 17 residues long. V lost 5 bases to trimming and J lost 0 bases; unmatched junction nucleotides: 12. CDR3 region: CASSPSDRGLSSYEQYF. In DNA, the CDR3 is TGTGCCAGCAGTCCGTCTGACAGGGGATTAAGCTCCTACGAGCAGTACTTC.

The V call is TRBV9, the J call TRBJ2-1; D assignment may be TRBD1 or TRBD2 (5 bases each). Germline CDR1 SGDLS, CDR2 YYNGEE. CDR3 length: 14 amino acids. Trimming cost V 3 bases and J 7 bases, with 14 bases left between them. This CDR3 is CASSAGTPLNEQFF. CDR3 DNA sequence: TGTGCCAGCAGCGCCGGGACCCCTTTGAATGAGCAGTTCTTC. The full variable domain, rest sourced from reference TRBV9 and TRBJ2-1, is DSGVTQTPKHLITATGQRVTLRCSPRSGDLSVYWYQQSLDQGLQFLIQYYNGEERAKGNILERFSAQQFPDLHSELNLSSLELGDSALYFCASSAGTPLNEQFFGPGTRLTVL.

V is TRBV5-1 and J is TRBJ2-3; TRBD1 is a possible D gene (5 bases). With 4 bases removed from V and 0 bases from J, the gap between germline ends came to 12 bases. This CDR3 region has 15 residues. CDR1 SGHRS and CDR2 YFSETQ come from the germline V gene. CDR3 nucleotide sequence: TGCGCCAGCAGCAAGAGGACACACAGCACAGATACGCAGTATTTT. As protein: CASSKRTHSTDTQYF. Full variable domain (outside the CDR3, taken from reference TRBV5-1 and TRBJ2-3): KAGVTQTPRYLIKTRGQQVTLSCSPISGHRSVSWYQQTPGQGLQFLFEYFSETQRNKGNFPGRFSGRQFSNSRSEMNVSTLELGDSALYLCASSKRTHSTDTQYFGPGTRLTVL.

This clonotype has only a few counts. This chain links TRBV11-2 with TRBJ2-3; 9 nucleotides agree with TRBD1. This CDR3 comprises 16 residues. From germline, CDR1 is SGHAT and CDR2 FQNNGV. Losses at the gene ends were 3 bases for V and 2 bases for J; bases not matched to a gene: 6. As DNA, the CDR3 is TGTGCCAGCAGCTTTACAGGGACAGGGACCACAGATACGCAGTATTTT. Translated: CASSFTGTGTTDTQYF.

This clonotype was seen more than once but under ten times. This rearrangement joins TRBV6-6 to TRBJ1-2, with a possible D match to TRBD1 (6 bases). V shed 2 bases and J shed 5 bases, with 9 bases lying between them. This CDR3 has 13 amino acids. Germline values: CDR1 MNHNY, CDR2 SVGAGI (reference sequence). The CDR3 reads CASSYPGQYGYTF. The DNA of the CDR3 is TGTGCCAGCAGTTACCCTGGACAGTATGGCTACACCTTC.

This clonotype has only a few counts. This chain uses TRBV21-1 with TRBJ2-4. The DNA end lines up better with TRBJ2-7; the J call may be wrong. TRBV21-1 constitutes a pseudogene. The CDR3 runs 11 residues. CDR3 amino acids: CASSKVDEQYF. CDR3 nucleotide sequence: TGTGCCAGCAGCAAGGTCGACGAGCAGTACTTC.

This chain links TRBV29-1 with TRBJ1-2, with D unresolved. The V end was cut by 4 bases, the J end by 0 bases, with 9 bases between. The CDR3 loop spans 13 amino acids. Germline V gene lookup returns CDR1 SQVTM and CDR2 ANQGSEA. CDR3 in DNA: TGCAGCGTTGCCCCCGCGGCTAACTATGGCTACACCTTC. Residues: CSVAPAANYGYTF.

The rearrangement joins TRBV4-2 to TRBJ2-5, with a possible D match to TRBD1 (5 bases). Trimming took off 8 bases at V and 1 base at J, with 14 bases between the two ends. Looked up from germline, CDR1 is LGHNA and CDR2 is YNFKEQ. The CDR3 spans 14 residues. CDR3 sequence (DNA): TGTGCCAGCGCCGCCACAGGCTTCCAAGAGACCCAGTACTTC. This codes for CASAATGFQETQYF.

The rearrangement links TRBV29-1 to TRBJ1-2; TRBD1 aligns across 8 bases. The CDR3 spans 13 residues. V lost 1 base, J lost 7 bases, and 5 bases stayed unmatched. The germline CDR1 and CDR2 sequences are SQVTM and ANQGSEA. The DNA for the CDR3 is TGCAGCGTTGAAGCCAGGGGGCAAGGTGGCTACACCTTC. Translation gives CSVEARGQGGYTF.